This is a list of T cell receptor beta chains from one sample in a study of STAT3 mutations in large granular lymphocyte leukemia. Method: immunoSEQ multiplex PCR; TCRdb's copy keeps in-frame clones and lacks some. The sample has about 10,000 clones; approximately 50% are singletons. The specimen sequenced was peripheral blood mononuclear cells. The receptors originated from a boy aged 5-17 years with T-cell large granular lymphocyte leukemia. Some clones in this sample may be carry-over from other donors' samples. Each CDR3 is given with its conserved first and last residue. Fields, in order: J gene, clone size, D gene, V gene, CDR3 DNA, CDR3 protein. D genes are given only for firm matches. Not every row has a clone size; where given, it reads once, few, many or a size class.

TRBJ1-1	-	TRBD1	TRBV5-1	TGCGCCAGCAGCTCAGAGACAGGGGGCACTGAAGCTTTCTTT	CASSSETGGTEAFF
TRBJ1-5	-	-	TRBV30	TGTGCCTGGAGTGTCACAGGGTACAATCAGCCCCAGCATTTT	CAWSVTGYNQPQHF
TRBJ2-7	-	-	TRBV29-1	TGCAGCGTTGCGAGGGGGACGGGCGAGCAGTACTTC	CSVARGTGEQYF
TRBJ2-7	-	-	TRBV6-6	TGTGCCAGCAGTTTAGGCTCACTCTACGAGCAGTACTTC	CASSLGSLYEQYF
TRBJ1-1	-	-	TRBV5-1	TGCGCCAGCAGCTTGGGACGGCTGAACACTGAAGCTTTCTTT	CASSLGRLNTEAFF
TRBJ2-5	-	-	TRBV2	TGTGCCAGCAGAGGACCCGGGGAGACCCAGTACTTC	CASRGPGETQYF
TRBJ1-1	-	TRBD1	TRBV5-1	TGCGCCAGCAGCTCCCAGGGGGCTGGCACTGAAGCTTTCTTT	CASSSQGAGTEAFF
TRBJ1-2	-	-	TRBV5-1	TGCGCCAGCAGCTTGGGGTCAGGAAATAACTATGGCTACACCTTC	CASSLGSGNNYGYTF
TRBJ2-3	few	-	TRBV6-6	TGTGCCAGCAGTTATAGTCTCGATACGCAGTATTTT	CASSYSLDTQYF
TRBJ1-3	-	-	TRBV5-8	TGTGCCAGCAGCTTGTGGGCAGGAAGCTCTGGAAACACCATATATTTT	CASSLWAGSSGNTIYF
TRBJ1-1	-	-	TRBV30	TGTGCCTGGAGTAAAGCGTACATGAACACTGAAGCTTTCTTT	CAWSKAYMNTEAFF
TRBJ2-1	-	TRBD2	TRBV4-1	TGCGCCAGCAGCCTAGCGGGAGGGCAGGGCAATGAGCAGTTCTTC	CASSLAGGQGNEQFF
TRBJ2-5	-	-	TRBV7-9	TGTGCCAGCAGCCCCCTAGGCAGGCCTAGCCAAGAGACCCAGTACTTC	CASSPLGRPSQETQYF
TRBJ2-2	-	-	TRBV18	TGTGCCAGCTCACCGACTAGTGGCACCGGGGAGCTGTTTTTT	CASSPTSGTGELFF
TRBJ2-3	-	TRBD2	TRBV29-1	TGCAGCGTTGGAAGTGGGGGGGCAGATACGCAGTATTTT	CSVGSGGADTQYF
TRBJ2-3	-	-	TRBV7-9	TGTGCCAGCAGCTTAGCCAGGGGCACAGATACGCAGTATTTT	CASSLARGTDTQYF